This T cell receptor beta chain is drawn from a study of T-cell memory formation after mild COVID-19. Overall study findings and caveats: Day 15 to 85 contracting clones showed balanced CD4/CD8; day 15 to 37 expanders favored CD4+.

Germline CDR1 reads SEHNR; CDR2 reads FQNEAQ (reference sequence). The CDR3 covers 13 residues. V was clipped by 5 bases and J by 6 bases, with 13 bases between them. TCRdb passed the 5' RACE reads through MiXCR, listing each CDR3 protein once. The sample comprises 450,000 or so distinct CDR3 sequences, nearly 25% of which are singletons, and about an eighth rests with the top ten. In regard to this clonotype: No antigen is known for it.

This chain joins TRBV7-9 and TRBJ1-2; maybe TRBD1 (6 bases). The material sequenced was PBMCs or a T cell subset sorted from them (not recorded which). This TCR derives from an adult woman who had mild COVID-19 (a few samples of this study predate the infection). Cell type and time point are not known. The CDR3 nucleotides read TGTGCCAGCAGCAGCAGGGGAAACAATGGCTACACCTTC. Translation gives CASSSRGNNGYTF.